A single sample gave rise to the 27 T cell receptor beta chains below, sequenced in a study of T cells expressing NK-cell markers. Following a re-call of the 5' RACE reads, TCRdb has one entry per CDR3 protein and lacks DNA. This sample's table reports a few hundred thousand distinct CDR3 sequences. The sequenced material came from blood T cells: a sorted CD56 or NKG2C T cell subset, CD4+ or CD8+ T cells, or bulk PBMC T cells (not recorded which). Receptors were obtained from a man younger than 30 in good health.

The rearrangement links TRBV19 to TRBJ1-1. Germline values: CDR1 LNHDA, CDR2 SQIVND (reference sequence). The CDR3 has 13 residues. CDR3 residues: CASSIRRDTEAFF.

This chain connects TRBV7-8 to TRBJ2-3; TCRdb's D call, TRBD1, is unchecked because there is no DNA. The germline gives CDR1 SGHVS, CDR2 FQNEAQ. The CDR3 length is 17 residues. CDR3 loop: CASSPFQRAPPTDTQYF.

V gene TRBV5-1 combines with J gene TRBJ2-1; TCRdb lists TRBD2, though no DNA is available to test this call. Germline lookup yields CDR1 SGHRS and CDR2 YFSETQ. This CDR3 is built from 21 residues. The CDR3 loop reads CASSFNPGLAALMVSYNEQFF.

The chain combines TRBV6-2 or TRBV6-3 with TRBJ2-2. The germline gives CDR1 MNHEY, CDR2 SVGEGT. This CDR3 contains 11 residues. The CDR3 loop is CASSWSEELFF.

This chain's CDR3 is CASIPTWGSNTEAFF. The chain has TRBV6-1 and TRBJ1-1; TCRdb's D call, TRBD1, is unchecked because there is no DNA. Germline loops: CDR1 MNHNS, CDR2 SASEGT. The CDR3 runs 15 residues.

V usage is TRBV10-3 and J usage is TRBJ2-7. This CDR3 has 14 amino acids. Germline CDR1 is ENHRY and CDR2 is SYGVKD. This CDR3 is CAISDKGIAYEQYF.

The CDR3 spells CASIFGTGNTEAFF. The chain couples TRBV12-3 or TRBV12-4 to TRBJ1-1; with no DNA, the TCRdb D assignment of TRBD1 cannot be verified. There are 14 residues in the CDR3.

J is TRBJ2-1 and V is TRBV12-3 or TRBV12-4. This CDR3 region has 11 residues. CDR3 sequence reads: CASSFGYWQFF.

The rearrangement links TRBV7-9 to TRBJ2-5. The CDR3 runs to 14 residues. Germline-derived CDR1 and CDR2 are SEHNR and FQNEAQ (reference sequence). The CDR3: CASSSQWYQETQYF. Full variable domain (rest looked up from reference TRBV7-9 and TRBJ2-5): DTGVSQNPRHKITKRGQNVTFRCDPISEHNRLYWYRQTLGQGPEFLTYFQNEAQLEKSRLLSDRFSAERPKGSFSTLEIQRTEQGDSAMYLCASSSQWYQETQYFGPGTRLLVL.

The genes are TRBV5-1 and TRBJ2-1. Germline CDR1 and CDR2: SGHRS and YFSETQ. This CDR3 comprises 12 residues. Here the CDR3 reads CASSLEWVEQFF.

The genes are TRBV11-2 and TRBJ2-2; the D call from TCRdb, TRBD1, cannot be confirmed without DNA. CDR1 SGHAT and CDR2 FQNNGV come from the germline V gene. CDR3 length: 13 amino acids. The CDR3 loop reads CASSPRIYRALFF.

The chain links TRBV18 to TRBJ2-1; the TCRdb D gene call, TRBD2, has no DNA to confirm it. There are 15 residues in the CDR3. Germline V CDR1 and CDR2: KGHSH, LQKENI. This CDR3 is CASSPGTSGVYEQFF.

This rearrangement joins TRBV25-1 to TRBJ2-1; the D call from TCRdb, TRBD2, cannot be confirmed without DNA. Germline loops: CDR1 MGHDK, CDR2 SYGVNS. The CDR3 runs to 16 residues. The CDR3 protein is CASSEYGTGPQKKQFF.

The chain combines TRBV6-2 or TRBV6-3 with TRBJ2-7; the TRBD1 assignment by TCRdb is unverifiable without DNA. CDR3 length equals 13 residues. Germline values: CDR1 MNHEY, CDR2 SVGEGT. The CDR3 sequence is CASRNSGGNEQYF.

This rearrangement joins TRBV9 to TRBJ2-1; TCRdb picks TRBD2, but there is no DNA to check that call. Looked up from germline, CDR1 is SGDLS and CDR2 is YYNGEE. The CDR3 sequence is 11 residues long. CDR3 sequence: CASSSGTSRVF.

The V gene is TRBV10-3, the J gene TRBJ2-4. Germline assignment: CDR1 ENHRY and CDR2 SYGVKD. There are 17 residues in the CDR3. The CDR3 region is CAISESLASAAKNIQYF.

This chain joins TRBV6-5 and TRBJ2-2; TCRdb calls TRBD1, which cannot be checked without DNA. CDR3 length: 13 residues. CDR1 and CDR2 from the germline V gene are MNHEY and SVGAGI. The CDR3 reads CASQRDATGELFF.

This chain links TRBV12-3 or TRBV12-4 with TRBJ1-2; TCRdb designates TRBD1, a call that cannot be tested without DNA. This CDR3 spans 14 amino acids. CDR3 in amino acids: CASSFDRGGGGYTF.

The chain links TRBV5-1 to TRBJ2-7; TCRdb calls TRBD1, which cannot be checked without DNA. This CDR3 region has 14 residues. The germline CDR1 and CDR2 sequences are SGHRS and YFSETQ. The CDR3: CASSGRGHSYEQYF.

The chain combines TRBV29-1 with TRBJ2-3; the TRBD2 assignment by TCRdb is unverifiable without DNA. The germline gives CDR1 SQVTM, CDR2 ANQGSEA. CDR3 length equals 15 residues. CDR3 sequence: CSVDGAGGYTDTQYF.

The J gene is TRBJ1-4, the V gene TRBV4-3. Germline V gene data show CDR1 as LGHNA and CDR2 as YSLEER. This CDR3 comprises 14 residues. CDR3 residues: CASSQGQNNEKLFF.

The CDR3 loop reads CSASHRGHGRTDTQYF. The chain combines TRBV20-1 with TRBJ2-3; the TCRdb D gene call, TRBD1, has no DNA to confirm it. There are 16 residues in the CDR3. Per germline, CDR1 DFQATT and CDR2 SNEGSKA (reference sequence).

This chain uses TRBV5-1 with TRBJ2-5. CDR3 length: 16 amino acids. Germline assignment: CDR1 SGHRS and CDR2 YFSETQ. The CDR3 here is CASSLAAAWGLETQYF.

The chain joins TRBV25-1 to TRBJ1-5. This CDR3 spans 13 amino acids. Germline loops: CDR1 MGHDK, CDR2 SYGVNS. CDR3 loop: CASSDSSRQPQHF.

The chain recombines TRBV9 with TRBJ2-1. The CDR3 covers 14 residues. CDR1 is SGDLS and CDR2 is YYNGEE in the germline V gene. CDR3 sequence: CASSLNDLYNEQFF.

The V call is TRBV18, the J call TRBJ2-1; there is no DNA to check the TCRdb D call of TRBD1. CDR1 and CDR2 from the germline V gene are KGHSH and LQKENI. This CDR3 contains 15 residues. The CDR3: CASSPEGAYYNEQFF.

The V gene is TRBV19, the J gene TRBJ2-1; TCRdb's D call, TRBD1, is unchecked because there is no DNA. This CDR3 has 17 amino acids. Germline CDR1 LNHDA, CDR2 SQIVND (reference sequence). The CDR3 region is CASSILDRGLGNNEQFF. The variable domain in full, completed from reference TRBV19 and TRBJ2-1, reads DGGITQSPKYLFRKEGQNVTLSCEQNLNHDAMYWYRQDPGQGLRLIYYSQIVNDFQKGDIAEGYSVSREKKESFPLTVTSAQKNPTAFYLCASSILDRGLGNNEQFFGPGTRLTVL.